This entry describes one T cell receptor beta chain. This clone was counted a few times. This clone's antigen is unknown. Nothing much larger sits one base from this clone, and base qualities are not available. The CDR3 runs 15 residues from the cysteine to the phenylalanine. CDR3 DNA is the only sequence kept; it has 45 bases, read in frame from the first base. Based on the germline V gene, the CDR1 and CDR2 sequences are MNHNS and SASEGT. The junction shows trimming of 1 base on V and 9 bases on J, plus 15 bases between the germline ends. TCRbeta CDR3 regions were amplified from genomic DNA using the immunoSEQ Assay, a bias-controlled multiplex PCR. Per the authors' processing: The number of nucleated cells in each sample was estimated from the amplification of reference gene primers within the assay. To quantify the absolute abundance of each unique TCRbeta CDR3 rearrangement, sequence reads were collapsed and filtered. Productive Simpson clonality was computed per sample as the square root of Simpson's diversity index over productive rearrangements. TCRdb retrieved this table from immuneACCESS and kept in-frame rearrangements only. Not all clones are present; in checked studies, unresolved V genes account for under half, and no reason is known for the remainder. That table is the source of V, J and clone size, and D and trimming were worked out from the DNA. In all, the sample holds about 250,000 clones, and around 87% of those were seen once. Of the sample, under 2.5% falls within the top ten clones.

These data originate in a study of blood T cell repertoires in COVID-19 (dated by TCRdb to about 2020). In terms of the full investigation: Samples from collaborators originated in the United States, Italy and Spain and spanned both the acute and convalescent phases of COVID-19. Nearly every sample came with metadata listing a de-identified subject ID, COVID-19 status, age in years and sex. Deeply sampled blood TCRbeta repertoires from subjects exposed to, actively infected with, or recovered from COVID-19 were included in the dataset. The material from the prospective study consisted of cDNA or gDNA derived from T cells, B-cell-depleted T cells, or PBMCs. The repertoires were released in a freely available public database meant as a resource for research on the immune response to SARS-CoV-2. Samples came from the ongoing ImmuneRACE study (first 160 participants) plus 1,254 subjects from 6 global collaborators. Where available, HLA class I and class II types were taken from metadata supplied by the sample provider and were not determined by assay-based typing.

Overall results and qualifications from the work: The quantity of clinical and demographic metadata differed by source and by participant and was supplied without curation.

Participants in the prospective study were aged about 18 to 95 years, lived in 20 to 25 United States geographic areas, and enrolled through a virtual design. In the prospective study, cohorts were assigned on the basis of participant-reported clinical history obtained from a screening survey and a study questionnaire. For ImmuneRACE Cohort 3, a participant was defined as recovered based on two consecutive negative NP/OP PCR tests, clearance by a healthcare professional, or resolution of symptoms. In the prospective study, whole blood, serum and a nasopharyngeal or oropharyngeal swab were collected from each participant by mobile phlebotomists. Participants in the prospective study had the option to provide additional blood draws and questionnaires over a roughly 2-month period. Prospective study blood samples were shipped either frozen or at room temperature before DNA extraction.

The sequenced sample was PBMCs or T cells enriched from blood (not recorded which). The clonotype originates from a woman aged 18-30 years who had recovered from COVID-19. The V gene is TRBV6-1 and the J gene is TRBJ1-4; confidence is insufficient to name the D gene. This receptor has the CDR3 CASSEEAGMSKKLFF. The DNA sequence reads TGTGCCAGCAGTGAAGAGGCGGGAATGTCGAAAAAACTGTTTTTT.